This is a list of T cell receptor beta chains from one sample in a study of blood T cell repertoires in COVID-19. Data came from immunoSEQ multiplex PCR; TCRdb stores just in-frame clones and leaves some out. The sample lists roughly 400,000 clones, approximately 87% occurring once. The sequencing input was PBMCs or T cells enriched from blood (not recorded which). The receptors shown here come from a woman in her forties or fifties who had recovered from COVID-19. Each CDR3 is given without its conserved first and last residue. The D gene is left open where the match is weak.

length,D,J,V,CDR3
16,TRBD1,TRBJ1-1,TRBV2,ASSEANHWDRPNTEAF
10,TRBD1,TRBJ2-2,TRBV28,ASGTGPGELF
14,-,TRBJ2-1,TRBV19,ASSIYGPPPYNEQF
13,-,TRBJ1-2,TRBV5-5,ASSFLGEGTYGYT
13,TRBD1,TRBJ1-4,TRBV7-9,ASSRQGSANEKLF
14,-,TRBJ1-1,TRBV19,ASSIPSRSVGAEAF
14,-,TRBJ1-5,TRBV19,ASSIRPTAFNQPQH
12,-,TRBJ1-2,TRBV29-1,SVVPPTGLKGYT
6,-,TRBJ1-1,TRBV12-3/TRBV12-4,ASGEAF
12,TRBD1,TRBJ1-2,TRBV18,ASSPMGQGYGYT
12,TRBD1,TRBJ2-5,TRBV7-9,ASSSGQGAETQY
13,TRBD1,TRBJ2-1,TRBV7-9,ASDWGGRGYYEQF
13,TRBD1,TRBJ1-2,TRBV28,ASSLPLDRNYGYT
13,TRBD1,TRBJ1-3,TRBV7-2,ASSLEGARGNTIY
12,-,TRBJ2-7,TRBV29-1,SVEGTGLAYEQY
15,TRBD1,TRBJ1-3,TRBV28,ASIGGDRGRSGNTIY
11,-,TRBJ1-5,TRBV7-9,ASEQGLGQPQH
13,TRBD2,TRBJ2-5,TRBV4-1,ASSQGVVAGETQY
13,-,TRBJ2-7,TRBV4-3,ASSQDLVTADEQY
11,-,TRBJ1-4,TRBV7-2,ASSFTGSEKLF
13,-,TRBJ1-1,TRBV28,ASSLSATGNTEAF
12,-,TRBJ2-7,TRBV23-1,ASSCRGEYYEQY
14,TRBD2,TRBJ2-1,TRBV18,ASSPGTSGLHNEQF
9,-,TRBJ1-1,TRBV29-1,SVGQNTEAF
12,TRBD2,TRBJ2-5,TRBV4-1,ASTGSGGEETQY
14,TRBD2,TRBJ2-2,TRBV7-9,ASSLRRGGTTGELF
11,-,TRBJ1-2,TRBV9,ASSVGSPYGYT
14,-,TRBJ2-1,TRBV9,ASSVARRGPVNEQF
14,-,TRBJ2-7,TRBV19,ASSTHGRGLTYEQY
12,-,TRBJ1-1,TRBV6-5,ASFQTGSNTEAF
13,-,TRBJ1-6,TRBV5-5,ASSLYQGLGSPLH
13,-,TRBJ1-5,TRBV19,ASSYGRGSNQPQH
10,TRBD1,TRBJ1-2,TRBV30,AGTGYRLGYT
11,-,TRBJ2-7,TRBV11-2,ASSRPTGYEQY
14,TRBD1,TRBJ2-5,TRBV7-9,ASSWNRGFALETQY
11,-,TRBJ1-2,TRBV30,AWSIGVAYGYT
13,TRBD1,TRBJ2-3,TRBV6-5,ASSPDRAVTDTQY
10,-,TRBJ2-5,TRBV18,ASSPFMETQY
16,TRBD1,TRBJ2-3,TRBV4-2,ASSQDRSGGLGSDTQY
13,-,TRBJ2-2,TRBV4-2,ASSQRAVVDGELF
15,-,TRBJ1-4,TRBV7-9,ASSLESGSRANEKLF
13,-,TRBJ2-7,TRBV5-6,ASSLGQITSYEQY
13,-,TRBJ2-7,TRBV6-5,ASSPDWSGSYEQY
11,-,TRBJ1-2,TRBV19,ASSISGAYGYT
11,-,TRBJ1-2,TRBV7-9,ASSWEEFYGYT
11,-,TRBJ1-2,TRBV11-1,ASSLGRTSDYT
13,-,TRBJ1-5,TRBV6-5,ASSQGLGRNQPQH
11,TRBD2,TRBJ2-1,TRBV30,ASSGGAHNEQF
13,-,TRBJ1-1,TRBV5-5,ASSLGQPAGTEAF
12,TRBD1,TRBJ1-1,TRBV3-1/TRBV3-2,ASRSTGGGTEAF
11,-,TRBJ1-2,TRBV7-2,ASSPPLNYGYT
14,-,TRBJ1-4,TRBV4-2,ASSQGRAATNEKLF
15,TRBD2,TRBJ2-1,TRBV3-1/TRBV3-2,ASSRTLGAGGRNEQF
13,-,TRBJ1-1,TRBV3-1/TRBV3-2,ASSQDLTGNTEAF
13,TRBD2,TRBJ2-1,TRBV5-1,ASSLTGLEYDEQF